This T cell receptor (beta chain) was found in a study of shared T cell receptors in the human thymus. The V and J ends lost 3 bases and 6 bases, in that order; junction bases with no gene match: 21. CDR3 length: 20 amino acids. Germline CDR1 reads KGHSH; CDR2 reads LQKENI. TCRdb's copy holds only in-frame clones and misses some; the assay was immunoSEQ multiplex PCR. Counted here are 500,000 to 550,000 clones, 75% to 85% occurring once; the ten biggest clones make up about 0.013%. These data also featured in a second study, about human thymus T cells. That source reports: The donors were infants in Finland with congenital heart defects, otherwise immunologically healthy. From resections taken during corrective heart surgery, the thymus tissue was obtained. In thymic and blood repertoires alike, V and J usage looked biased. Overlap was high between thymic repertoires from unrelated individuals, as reported in related research.

This receptor was identified in a boy under two years old with a congenital heart defect. The chain carries TRBV18 and TRBJ2-7, with 12 bases aligning to TRBD2. Sequenced sample: thymocytes. The CDR3 bases are TGTGCCAGCTCACCCCATCAGGCGACTAGCGGGAGAGGGGTTGGGAGCGAGCAGTACTTC. Translated, it gives CASSPHQATSGRGVGSEQYF.